This is a list of T cell receptor beta chains from one sample in a study of cytomegalovirus exposure and HLA in healthy donors. Using immunoSEQ multiplex PCR, the repertoire was profiled, and TCRdb retains in-frame clones only, with some absent. The repertoire consists of 130,000 or so clones, with about 82% occurring once and the leading ten covering 5% to 5.5%. Sequencing was done on a sample of PBMCs. These receptors all come from a man under 40 in good health and CMV-seronegative. Both conserved end residues are part of each CDR3. A D gene is named only where the DNA matches it firmly. Only part of the rows carry a size: once, few, many, or a class if the clone is expanded.

>15|TRBJ1-5|-|-|TRBV19
TGTGCCAGTAGTATGACTGGGGGCGGCAATCAGCCCCAGCATTTT
CASSMTGGGNQPQHF
>16|TRBJ1-5|-|-|TRBV10-1
TGCGCCAGCAGTGAGTCGACTCCCCGCGGCAATCAGCCCCAGCATTTT
CASSESTPRGNQPQHF
>13|TRBJ1-2|-|-|TRBV7-9
TGTGCCAGCAGCTTCGGGGGAGGCTATGGCTACACCTTC
CASSFGGGYGYTF
>14|TRBJ1-5|-|-|TRBV2
TGTGCCAGCAGTATACTACAAGAAAATCAGCCCCAGCATTTT
CASSILQENQPQHF
>14|TRBJ1-1|-|-|TRBV6-6
TGTGCCAGCAGTTACTCACAGGTTCTCACTGAAGCTTTCTTT
CASSYSQVLTEAFF
>12|TRBJ1-2|-|-|TRBV7-2
TGTGCCAGCAGCCCGGACAGAGCTGGCTACACCTTC
CASSPDRAGYTF
>13|TRBJ2-7|-|TRBD2|TRBV28
TGTGCCAGCGAGACTAGCGGAACCTACGAGCAGTACTTC
CASETSGTYEQYF
>13|TRBJ1-1|-|-|TRBV7-2
TGTGCCGGTACAGGGAATGCGAACACTGAAGCTTTCTTT
CAGTGNANTEAFF
>15|TRBJ2-7|-|-|TRBV15
TGTGCCACCAGCAGAGATGAGGGATACTCCTACGAGCAGTACTTC
CATSRDEGYSYEQYF
>15|TRBJ2-7|once|-|TRBV2
TGTGCCAGCAGTGAGTTGGGCAGTTACTCCTACGAGCAGTACTTC
CASSELGSYSYEQYF
>16|TRBJ1-4|few|-|TRBV4-3
TGCGCCAGCAGCCAAGGCCATAGATCAACTAATGAAAAACTGTTTTTT
CASSQGHRSTNEKLFF
>12|TRBJ2-1|-|TRBD2|TRBV29-1
TGCAGCGGGACTAGCGGGAGCTATGAGCAGTTCTTC
CSGTSGSYEQFF
>13|TRBJ2-7|-|-|TRBV10-1
TGCGCCAGCAGTGCACCCGGGACCTACGAGCAGTACTTC
CASSAPGTYEQYF
>13|TRBJ2-5|-|-|TRBV7-9
TGTGCCAGCAGCTTTTCGCAGGCCGAGACCCAGTACTTC
CASSFSQAETQYF
>13|TRBJ1-6|-|-|TRBV6-4
TGTGCCAGCAGTTTTCGGGTTAATTCCCCCCTCCACTTT
CASSFRVNSPLHF
>14|TRBJ2-3|-|TRBD2|TRBV28
TGTGCCAGCAGTTCAGGCGGGAGCGCAGATACGCAGTATTTT
CASSSGGSADTQYF
>14|TRBJ1-1|-|-|TRBV13
TGTGCCAGCAGCTACAGGGTTGAGGAAGGGTTAGCTTTCTTT
CASSYRVEEGLAFF
>16|TRBJ2-1|-|TRBD1|TRBV28
TGTGCCAGCAGCCGCAGACAGGGGCGCAGGGACAATGAGCAGTTCTTC
CASSRRQGRRDNEQFF
>15|TRBJ2-7|-|-|TRBV7-2
TGTGCCAGCAGCTTAGTTAGTGGTGTCTCCTACGAGCAGTACTTC
CASSLVSGVSYEQYF
>13|TRBJ2-7|-|-|TRBV6-1
TGTGCCAGCAGTCATCAGGGGTCCTACGAGCAGTACTTC
CASSHQGSYEQYF
>13|TRBJ2-7|few|-|TRBV28
TGTGCCAGCAGTTCCCCAGCGATGGGGCCCCAGTACTTC
CASSSPAMGPQYF
>15|TRBJ2-2|-|TRBD2|TRBV2
TGTGCCAGCAGTCCGGGGGGGCTGAGCACCGGGGAGCTGTTTTTT
CASSPGGLSTGELFF
>14|TRBJ2-5|-|TRBD2|TRBV9
TGTGCCAGCAGCGTAGACGGGGGGAGTAAGACCCAGTACTTC
CASSVDGGSKTQYF
>13|TRBJ2-1|few|TRBD1|TRBV2
TGTGCCAGCAGTGCACAGGGGTCGGATGAGCAGTTCTTC
CASSAQGSDEQFF